Shown below are 4 T cell receptor beta chains from a single sample sequenced in a study of blood T cell repertoires in COVID-19. Some clones are missing from TCRdb's copy, which holds only in-frame ones; the method was immunoSEQ multiplex PCR. The sample contains about 380,000 clones, approximately 77% of which appear only once. The sequenced material came from peripheral blood. The receptor set was obtained from a human donor with acute or convalescent COVID-19. The donor label of this sample is uncertain.

The rearrangement links TRBV18 to TRBJ1-2, with 7 bases aligning to TRBD1. Germline loops: CDR1 KGHSH, CDR2 LQKENI. The V and J ends lost 2 bases and 0 bases, in that order; junction bases with no gene match: 3. The CDR3 consists of 15 residues. Here the CDR3 DNA reads TGTGCCAGCTCACCAAGGGACAGCGCTAACTATGGCTACACCTTC. It encodes CASSPRDSANYGYTF.

The CDR3 region is CARGDRGYEQYF. The CDR3 DNA sequence: TGTGCCCGCGGGGACAGGGGCTACGAGCAGTACTTC. The chain joins TRBV21-1 to TRBJ2-7; TRBD1 is the table's D call and was not checked against the DNA. TRBV21-1 is recorded as a pseudogene. This CDR3 has 12 residues.

The sample holds a few counts of this clone. This chain uses TRBV4-2 with TRBJ2-7; TRBD1 matches at 10 bases. This CDR3 is 14 amino acids long. Per the germline V gene, CDR1 is LGHNA and CDR2 is YNFKEQ. V was clipped by 3 bases and J by 7 bases; unmatched bases: 6. In nucleotides, the CDR3 is TGTGCCAGCAGCCAGGGGACAGGGGCGGGAGAGCAGTACTTC. This translates into CASSQGTGAGEQYF.

The chain has TRBV21-1 and TRBJ1-5; the table's D call, TRBD1, has no DNA check behind it. TRBV21-1 is shown as a pseudogene. The length of the CDR3 is 16 residues. CDR3 protein: CASRLRGQGTFQPQHF. The CDR3 DNA follows: TGTGCCAGCAGACTAAGGGGACAGGGGACTTTTCAGCCCCAGCATTTT.